What follows are 30 T cell receptor beta chains derived from one specimen sequenced in a study of control samples from healthy donors and cancer patients. Clones were read by immunoSEQ multiplex PCR, and TCRdb kept only the in-frame ones, dropping some. Here the sample spans 200,000 to 250,000 clones, around 94% being singletons. Sequenced material: blood. Source of these receptors: a man in his forties or fifties in good health.

The chain carries TRBV6-5 and TRBJ1-1, with 9 bases that match TRBD1. V was clipped by 7 bases and J by 6 bases; unmatched bases: 6. Germline loops: CDR1 MNHEY, CDR2 SVGAGI. This CDR3 is built from 13 residues. CDR3 amino acids: CASIRQGGAEAFF. In DNA, the CDR3 is TGTGCCAGCATTCGACAGGGGGGAGCTGAAGCTTTCTTT.

The chain couples TRBV2 to TRBJ1-1; D is unresolved. CDR3 size: 13 residues. The germline CDR1 and CDR2 sequences are SNHLY and FYNNEI. Trimming took 1 base from V and 4 from J, leaving 7 bases between them. The CDR3 region has the DNA TGTGCCAGCAGTGAAGAACTCGGCACTGAAGCTTTCTTT. Translation: CASSEELGTEAFF.

V is TRBV5-6 and J is TRBJ1-2; D perhaps matches TRBD1 (6 bases). CDR1 is SGHDT, CDR2 YYEEEE, per germline. V was pared by 2 bases and J by 2 bases, with 10 bases between. The length of the CDR3 is 14 residues. CDR3 amino acids: CASSFADSNYGYTF. The CDR3 DNA sequence: TGTGCCAGCAGCTTCGCGGACAGCAACTATGGCTACACCTTC.

This clone was seen a handful of times. The chain links TRBV7-2 to TRBJ2-2; no reliable D call. Germline V gives CDR1 SGHTA, CDR2 FQGNSA. The V end was cut by 1 base, the J end by 7 bases, with 10 bases between. This CDR3 region has 14 residues. CDR3 region: CASSLEPTSGELFF. The CDR3 coding sequence is TGTGCCAGCAGCTTAGAACCTACAAGCGGGGAGCTGTTTTTT. Based on the CDR3 plus reference TRBV7-2 and TRBJ2-2, the full variable domain is GAGVSQSPSNKVTEKGKDVELRCDPISGHTALYWYRQSLGQGLEFLIYFQGNSAPDKSGLPSDRFSAERTGGSVSTLTIQRTQQEDSAVYLCASSLEPTSGELFFGEGSRLTVL.

This rearrangement joins TRBV5-6 to TRBJ1-1; D possibly corresponds to TRBD1 (5 bases). V dropped 4 bases and J dropped 1 base, with 17 bases sitting between them. From germline, CDR1 is SGHDT and CDR2 YYEEEE. The CDR3 loop spans 16 amino acids. The chain's CDR3 is CASSQNGARGNTEAFF. The CDR3 DNA sequence: TGTGCCAGCAGCCAGAACGGGGCGCGGGGGAACACTGAAGCTTTCTTT.

This clone was counted only a few times. Other DNA sequences in the sample encode the same CDR3. The V call is TRBV5-8, the J call TRBJ2-5; 8 nucleotides match TRBD1. Trimming at V came to 4 bases and at J to 5 bases, leaving 10 bases not matched to a gene. CDR1 is SGHTS, CDR2 YDEGEE, per germline. The CDR3 runs 15 residues. The CDR3 bases are TGTGCCAGCAGCCCCATACCGACAGGGGTGGAGACCCAGTACTTC. It codes for CASSPIPTGVETQYF.

The chain recombines TRBV30 with TRBJ1-6; D is unclear. This CDR3 contains 14 residues. Trimming pared 4 bases from V and 7 bases from J, leaving 14 bases between. CDR1 and CDR2 from the germline V gene are GTSNPN and SVGIG (reference sequence). This CDR3 reads CAWNPDLQNSPLHF. CDR3 in DNA: TGTGCCTGGAACCCCGACCTACAGAATTCACCCCTCCACTTT.

The gene calls are TRBV5-1 and TRBJ1-2, with D hard to call. The V and J ends lost 0 bases and 4 bases respectively, with 13 bases between them. CDR1 is SGHRS, CDR2 YFSETQ, per germline. This CDR3 is built from 15 residues. As DNA, the CDR3 is TGCGCCAGCAGCTTGGAAACCTTCACCCCCTATGGCTACACCTTC. Its protein product is CASSLETFTPYGYTF.

The chain recombines TRBV7-6 with TRBJ2-2, with D perhaps TRBD2 (6 bases). The germline V and J ends were trimmed by 5 bases and 3 bases, with 13 bases remaining between them. The CDR3 totals 15 residues. Per germline, CDR1 SGHVS and CDR2 FNYEAQ. This chain's CDR3 is CASSRNSGDTGELFF. The CDR3 nucleotides are TGTGCCAGCAGCCGAAATAGCGGAGACACCGGGGAGCTGTTTTTT.

The gene calls are TRBV18 and TRBJ1-4; the match to TRBD1 covers 7 bases. V was pared by 6 bases and J by 8 bases, with 9 bases of the junction left unmatched. The CDR3 consists of 14 residues. Germline values: CDR1 KGHSH, CDR2 LQKENI. The CDR3 coding sequence is TGTGCCAGCTCGTCCGGGACAGCAAGGGAAAAACTGTTTTTT. Translating it yields CASSSGTAREKLFF.

V is TRBV19 and J is TRBJ1-5, with 10 bases lining up with TRBD1. The CDR3 consists of 14 residues. The germline V gene has CDR1 LNHDA and CDR2 SQIVND (reference sequence). V shed 5 bases and J 4 bases; nucleotides not matched to a gene: 2. This CDR3 reads CASSPGQGNQPQHF. The CDR3 DNA is TGTGCCAGTAGTCCGGGACAGGGGAATCAGCCCCAGCATTTT.

The chain uses TRBV5-4 and TRBJ1-3, with D unresolved. Germline CDR1 reads SGHNT; CDR2 reads YYREEE (reference sequence). The CDR3 is 20 residues long. Trimming removed 4 bases at V and 4 bases at J, with 30 bases between. This CDR3 reads CASSPDGPTNNLHLGNTIYF. The CDR3 DNA sequence: TGTGCCAGCAGCCCGGACGGTCCAACCAACAATTTACACTTGGGAAACACCATATATTTT.

The chain recombines TRBV3-1 (or the pseudogene TRBV3-2) with TRBJ2-7; D not resolved. The CDR3 is 18 amino acids. Per the germline V gene, CDR1 is LGHDT and CDR2 is YNNKEL (reference sequence). As DNA, the CDR3 is TGTGCCAGCAGACAAGATTGCCTTACTGGGAAGGAATCCTACGAGCAGTACGTC. This translates into CASRQDCLTGKESYEQYV.

The chain has TRBV5-8 and TRBJ2-7, with 7 bases identical to TRBD1. This CDR3 has 16 residues. Germline lookup yields CDR1 SGHTS and CDR2 YDEGEE. Germline trimming cut 4 bases from V and 6 bases from J; bases unmatched to any gene: 16. CDR3 loop: CASSDPGQPLGGEQYV. The CDR3 DNA follows: TGTGCCAGCAGCGACCCGGGACAGCCCTTGGGCGGCGAGCAGTACGTC.

This clone was observed once. V is TRBV28 and J is TRBJ2-7; D perhaps matches TRBD1 (6 bases). The length of the CDR3 is 16 residues. Germline V gene lookup returns CDR1 MDHEN and CDR2 SYDVKM. The V end was cut by 4 bases, the J end by 3 bases, with 19 bases between. CDR3 nucleotides: TGTGCCAGCAGTTCGGCGACAGGCGAAAACCACTACGAGCAGTACTTC. Its protein is CASSSATGENHYEQYF. The entire variable domain, with the rest obtained from reference TRBV28 and TRBJ2-7, is as follows: DVKVTQSSRYLVKRTGEKVFLECVQDMDHENMFWYRQDPGLGLRLIYFSYDVKMKEKGDIPEGYSVSREKKERFSLILESASTNQTSMYLCASSSATGENHYEQYFGPGTRLTVT.

The rearrangement joins TRBV27 to TRBJ2-7, with 7 bases identical to TRBD1. Trimming cost V 5 bases and J 6 bases; bases outside gene matches: 13. This CDR3 region has 15 residues. Looked up from germline, CDR1 is MNHEY and CDR2 is SMNVEV (reference sequence). CDR3 in DNA: TGTGCCAGCAGTCCTTATTTATTGACAGGGACCGAGCAGTACTTC. Encoded protein: CASSPYLLTGTEQYF.

For the CDR3, the DNA is TGTGCCAGTAAGACCCGGGACAGGCACACTGAAGCTTTCTTT. Encoded protein: CASKTRDRHTEAFF. The rearrangement joins TRBV19 to TRBJ1-1; 8 bases match TRBD1. CDR3 size: 14 residues. Germline CDR1 and CDR2: LNHDA and SQIVND (reference sequence). V shed 7 bases and J 3 bases; nucleotides not matched to a gene: 7.

This chain uses TRBV7-2 with TRBJ1-2, with TRBD1 as a possible D gene (5 bases). Germline-derived CDR1 and CDR2 are SGHTA and FQGNSA. Trimming took off 2 bases at V and 0 bases at J, with 7 bases between the two ends. CDR3 length equals 14 residues. The CDR3 coding sequence is TGTGCCAGCAGCTTAAGACAGACTAACTATGGCTACACCTTC. Protein product: CASSLRQTNYGYTF.

The CDR3 here is CASGLGGSYEQYF. In nucleotides, the CDR3 is TGCGCCAGCGGCCTTGGGGGATCCTACGAGCAGTACTTC. V gene TRBV23-1 combines with J gene TRBJ2-7, with D perhaps given as TRBD1 or TRBD2 (5 bases each). TRBV23-1 is assigned to the ORF class and has an uncertain function. The CDR3 consists of 13 residues. V was cut by 8 bases and J by 1 base, with 12 bases left in between.

This chain uses TRBV19 with TRBJ1-2, with D hard to call. CDR3 length: 11 residues. The V end lost 9 bases, the J end lost 8 bases, and 13 bases lay between the germline ends. CDR1 is LNHDA and CDR2 is SQIVND in the germline V gene (reference sequence). This chain's CDR3 is CASRLGGGYTF. In DNA form, the CDR3 reads TGTGCCAGCAGGCTGGGCGGCGGCTACACCTTC. The entire variable domain, with the rest obtained from reference TRBV19 and TRBJ1-2, is as follows: DGGITQSPKYLFRKEGQNVTLSCEQNLNHDAMYWYRQDPGQGLRLIYYSQIVNDFQKGDIAEGYSVSREKKESFPLTVTSAQKNPTAFYLCASRLGGGYTFGSGTRLTVV.

This chain uses TRBV9 with TRBJ1-2; no reliable D call. Germline V gives CDR1 SGDLS, CDR2 YYNGEE. The ends were cut back, 4 bases at V and 4 bases at J, with 14 bases in the middle. CDR3 length equals 14 residues. The CDR3, as DNA: TGTGCCAGCAGCACCCGAGCGGACGGCTATGGCTACACCTTC. Translation: CASSTRADGYGYTF.

The J gene is TRBJ1-3, the V gene TRBV19; D call uncertain. CDR3 length: 16 residues. Trimming pared 3 bases from V and 0 bases from J, leaving 12 bases between. Per the germline V gene, CDR1 is LNHDA and CDR2 is SQIVND (reference sequence). Written as DNA, the CDR3 is TGTGCCAGTAGTATGAGGTTCAGCAGCTCTGGAAACACCATATATTTT. Protein sequence: CASSMRFSSSGNTIYF.

The chain carries TRBV28 and TRBJ1-2; D call uncertain. Looked up from germline, CDR1 is MDHEN and CDR2 is SYDVKM. The CDR3 sequence is 13 residues long. Trimming pared 3 bases from V and 4 bases from J, leaving 9 bases between. The CDR3 nucleotides are TGTGCCAGCAGTTTGAAGGGCCTCTATGGCTACACCTTC. It yields the protein CASSLKGLYGYTF.

The chain employs TRBV7-9 and TRBJ1-2; D gene unclear. Germline CDR1 and CDR2: SEHNR and FQNEAQ (reference sequence). V dropped 1 base and J dropped 3 bases, with 3 bases sitting between them. This CDR3 comprises 12 residues. The CDR3 sequence: CASSLGDYGYTF. In DNA, the CDR3 is TGTGCCAGCAGCTTAGGAGACTATGGCTACACCTTC. Combining the CDR3 with reference TRBV7-9 and TRBJ1-2 gives the whole variable domain DTGVSQNPRHKITKRGQNVTFRCDPISEHNRLYWYRQTLGQGPEFLTYFQNEAQLEKSRLLSDRFSAERPKGSFSTLEIQRTEQGDSAMYLCASSLGDYGYTFGSGTRLTVV.

The chain carries TRBV7-9 and TRBJ2-5; D call uncertain. The CDR3 spans 14 residues. V gave up 2 bases and J gave up 0 bases, with 7 bases separating them. Per germline, CDR1 SEHNR and CDR2 FQNEAQ (reference sequence). The CDR3 is CASSLRLDQETQYF. CDR3 nucleotide sequence: TGTGCCAGCAGCTTAAGGCTAGACCAAGAGACCCAGTACTTC.

This sequence joins TRBV6-6 and TRBJ1-1; 9 bases agree with TRBD1. The length of the CDR3 is 16 residues. V was clipped by 6 bases and J by 0 bases; unmatched bases: 8. The germline CDR1 and CDR2 sequences are MNHNY and SVGAGI (reference sequence). Here the CDR3 DNA reads TGTGCCAGCAGCCTAACCGGGACAGGGATGAACACTGAAGCTTTCTTT. Translated: CASSLTGTGMNTEAFF.

This chain joins TRBV24-1 and TRBJ1-3; no definite D call. Trimming stripped 4 bases from V and 0 bases from J, with 6 bases between. CDR1 and CDR2 from the germline V gene are KGHDR and SFDVKD. This CDR3 is 14 amino acids long. The CDR3 region is CATSDPRSGNTIYF. DNA for the CDR3: TGTGCCACCAGTGACCCGCGCTCTGGAAACACCATATATTTT.

The chain recombines TRBV5-1 with TRBJ1-5; weak D call: TRBD1 (5 bases). This CDR3 has 15 residues. The germline V gene encodes CDR1 SGHRS and CDR2 YFSETQ. The ends were cut back, 0 bases at V and 2 bases at J, with 9 bases in the middle. CDR3 sequence: CASSLGSGGNQPQHF. The DNA of the CDR3 is TGCGCCAGCAGCTTGGGATCGGGGGGCAATCAGCCCCAGCATTTT.

This clone was seen only once. The CDR3 reads CASSLSFTGLNSPLHF. In nucleotides, the CDR3 is TGTGCCAGCAGTTTAAGTTTCACAGGGCTAAATTCACCCCTCCACTTT. The rearrangement links TRBV28 to TRBJ1-6, with D possibly being TRBD1 (6 bases). This CDR3 region has 16 residues. V lost 2 bases to trimming and J lost 7 bases, with 15 bases between them. CDR1 is MDHEN and CDR2 is SYDVKM in the germline V gene.

The chain employs TRBV7-9 and TRBJ1-2, with a possible D match to TRBD1 (6 bases). Trimming removed 1 base from V and 8 bases from J, with 14 bases in between. CDR1 and CDR2 from the germline V gene are SEHNR and FQNEAQ (reference sequence). The CDR3 loop spans 14 amino acids. The CDR3 coding sequence is TGTGCCAGCAGCTTAGAACAGGGAGGTCGCGGCTACACCTTC. Translated: CASSLEQGGRGYTF.